The subject of this entry is one TCR beta chain. The antigen it binds to is not known. The record has no base qualities; no much larger clone is one base away. Donors were 35 to 40 systemically healthy Caucasian individuals from Russia aged roughly 6 to 95 years. Each donor gave about 10 milliliters of peripheral blood, drawn into EDTA-treated Vacutainer tubes. Ficoll-Paque density-gradient centrifugation was used to isolate PBMCs, with at least 7 million obtained per sample. Total RNA was extracted from PBMCs with Trizol reagent, with at least 5 micrograms obtained per sample. Naive CD45RAhigh/CD27high T cell percentages were measured by flow cytometry on a PBMC aliquot from every donor. From cysteine to phenylalanine, the CDR3 is 14 amino acids long. Here the CDR3 DNA is all that survives: 42 bases in frame from base 1. CDR1 and CDR2 (LGHDT, YNNKEL) derive from the germline V gene (reference sequence). The V and J ends are trimmed by 2 bases and 4 bases, leaving 12 bases between them.

The source of the sample is a study of blood T cells in healthy people across ages (dated by TCRdb to about 2015). In the study overall: In model experiments, template switching captured about one uniquely barcoded TCR beta cDNA molecule for every two T cells. To track age-related changes in TCR beta repertoire diversity, the study relied on deep sequencing normalized with unique cDNA molecular identifiers. The donors were split into four age groups: young (average around 17 years), middle-aged (more than 35), aged (approximately 60) and long-lived (over 75). Donors of different ages were randomly distributed across sequencing lanes to avoid experimental bias. For two donors (one aged 18 to 30 and one aged 80 or older), the study analyzed two additional independent replicas of 1 million unique cDNA reads from the same blood draw. The paper as a whole reports these results and caveats: Total diversity estimates from one million sequenced T cells were considered lower bounds and underestimates. Because profiling used bulk unsorted PBMCs, naive and antigen-experienced compartments could not be compared conclusively. Compared with the aged group, the long-lived group had more naive CD4+ T cells, fewer expanded clones and increased TCR diversity, a pattern suggesting age selection. There was a strong correlation between observed TCR beta diversity and the percentage of naive T cells measured by flow cytometry. As age increased, observed TCR beta diversity per million T cells dropped in a roughly linear way, and a significant reduction was already evident by age around 41. Donor CMV infection status was unknown, potentially confounding age-related changes in expanded clonotypes.

Libraries were made using 5' RACE. For sequencing, an Illumina HiSeq 2500 was employed. The second PCR ran for about 6 to 12 cycles and used a J-beta primer mix along with a sample-barcoded 5' primer. A unique molecular identifier was introduced onto each TCR beta cDNA molecule by a template-switch 5' adaptor carrying 12 random nucleotides. At least 3 million CDR3-containing paired-end reads were obtained from each sample. First-strand cDNA was synthesized from all RNA with the Mint cDNA synthesis kit, primed by a TRBC-specific oligonucleotide. All cDNA was treated with uracil-DNA glycosylase and then went through a first 18-cycle PCR with the universal primers M1SS and BC2_uni_R. The study's processing was this. For normalization, 1 million high-quality reads, each with a distinct molecular identifier, were randomly selected from each sample. Instead of being binned into consensus sequences, reads that shared molecular identifiers were thrown out. MiTCR, run with a Q25 quality threshold and the strictest error-elimination algorithm, handled CDR3 identification, clonotype clustering and error correction. A nonparametric unseen species model using Euler transformation provided a lower-bound estimate of total TCR beta diversity. The public reads were run again by TCRdb, first through fastp at Q25 and then through MiXCR, and only productive beta chains were kept. Rows with one shared CDR3 protein collapse into an entry with the most common genes and DNA. TCRdb, not the authors, supplied the V and J calls. This sample holds around 1,700,000 distinct CDR3 sequences; approximately 30% were observed only once. 7.7% of the sample rests with the top ten.

Recombination connected TRBV3-1 to TRBJ2-7; the D gene is perhaps TRBD1, on 5 matching bases. The receptor comes from a woman aged 25 to 39 in good health. Sample: blood. CDR3 loop: CASSQRQTSYEQYF. DNA sequence: TGTGCCAGCAGCCAAAGACAGACATCTTACGAGCAGTACTTC.